Reported below is one T cell receptor (beta chain). No antigen is known for it. This sample stems from a study of cytomegalovirus exposure and HLA in healthy donors. Study conclusions and caveats: The listing of 150 to 200 TCR beta chains classed them as cytomegalovirus-associated. Later analysis associated a missense DCLRE1C variant with TCR beta V- and J-gene trimming.

PCR primers comprised 60 Vbeta and 13 Jbeta primers. As handled by the study authors: In a later analysis, the count reached some 83 million unique TCR beta chains, with approximately 10 million shared. Libraries were prepared by immunoSEQ multiplex PCR; TCRdb keeps only in-frame clonotypes and omits some of them. That table is the source of V, J and clone size, and D and trimming were worked out from the DNA. The sample holds 100,000 to 150,000 clones, roughly 76% seen once. V lost 2 bases to trimming and J lost 5 bases, with 18 bases between them. Germline V CDR1 and CDR2: SEHNR, FQNEAQ (reference sequence). The CDR3 covers 16 residues.

The sequencing sample was made of PBMCs. The rearrangement uses TRBV7-9 and TRBJ2-5; tentative D call: TRBD2 (6 bases). This receptor was identified in a woman aged 50 to 60 in good health and CMV-seronegative. The CDR3 nucleotides read TGTGCCAGCAGCTTATTGTGGAGTAGCGGTAGGGAGACCCAGTACTTC. Translating it yields CASSLLWSSGRETQYF.